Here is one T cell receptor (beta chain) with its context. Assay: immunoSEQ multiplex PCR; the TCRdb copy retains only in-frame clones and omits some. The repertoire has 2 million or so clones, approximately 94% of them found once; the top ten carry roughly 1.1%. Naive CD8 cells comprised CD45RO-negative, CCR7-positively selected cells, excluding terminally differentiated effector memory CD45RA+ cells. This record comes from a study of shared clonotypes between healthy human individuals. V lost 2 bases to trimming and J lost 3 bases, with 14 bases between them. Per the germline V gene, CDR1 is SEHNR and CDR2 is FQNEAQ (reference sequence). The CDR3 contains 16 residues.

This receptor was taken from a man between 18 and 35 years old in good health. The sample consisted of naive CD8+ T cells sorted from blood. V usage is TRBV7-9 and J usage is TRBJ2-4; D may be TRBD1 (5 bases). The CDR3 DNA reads TGTGCCAGCAGCTTAAGTTCAGGGTCGGACAAAAACATTCAGTACTTC. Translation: CASSLSSGSDKNIQYF.